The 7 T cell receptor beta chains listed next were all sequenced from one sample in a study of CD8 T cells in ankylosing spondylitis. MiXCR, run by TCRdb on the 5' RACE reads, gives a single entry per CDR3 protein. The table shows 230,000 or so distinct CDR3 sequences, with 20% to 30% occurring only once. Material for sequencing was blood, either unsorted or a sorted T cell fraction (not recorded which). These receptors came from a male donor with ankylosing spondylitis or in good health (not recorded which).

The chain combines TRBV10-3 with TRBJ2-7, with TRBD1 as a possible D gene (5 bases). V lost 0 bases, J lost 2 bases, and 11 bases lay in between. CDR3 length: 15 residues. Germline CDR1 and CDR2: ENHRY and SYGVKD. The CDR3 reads CAISESVQAAYEQYF. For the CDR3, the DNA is TGTGCCATCAGTGAGTCTGTACAGGCCGCCTACGAGCAGTACTTC.

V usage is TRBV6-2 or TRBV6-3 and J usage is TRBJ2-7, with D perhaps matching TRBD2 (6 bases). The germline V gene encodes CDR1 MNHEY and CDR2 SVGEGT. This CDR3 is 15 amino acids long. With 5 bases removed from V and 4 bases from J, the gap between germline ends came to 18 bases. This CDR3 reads CASSPRGTSAYEQYF. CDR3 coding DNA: TGTGCCAGCAGTCCTCGCGGGACTTCAGCGTACGAGCAGTACTTC.

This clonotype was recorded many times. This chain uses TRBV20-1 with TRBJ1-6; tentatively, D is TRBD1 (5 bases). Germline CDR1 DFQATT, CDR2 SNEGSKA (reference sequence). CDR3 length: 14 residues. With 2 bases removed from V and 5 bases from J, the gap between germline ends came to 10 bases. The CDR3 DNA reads TGCAGTGCTAGATATGGGGGTAATAATTCACCCCTCCACTTT. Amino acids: CSARYGGNNSPLHF.

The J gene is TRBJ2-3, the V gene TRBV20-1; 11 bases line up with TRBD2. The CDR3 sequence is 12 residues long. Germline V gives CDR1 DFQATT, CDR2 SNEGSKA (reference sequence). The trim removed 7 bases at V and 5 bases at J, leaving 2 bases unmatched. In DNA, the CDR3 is TGCAGTGGGGGACTAGCGGTAGATACGCAGTATTTT. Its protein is CSGGLAVDTQYF.

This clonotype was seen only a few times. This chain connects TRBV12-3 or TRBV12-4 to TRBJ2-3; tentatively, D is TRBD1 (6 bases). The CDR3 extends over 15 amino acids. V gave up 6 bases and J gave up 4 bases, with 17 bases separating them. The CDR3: CASRGHLGGPDTQYF. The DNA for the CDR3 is TGTGCCAGCAGGGGACATCTGGGCGGACCAGATACGCAGTATTTT.

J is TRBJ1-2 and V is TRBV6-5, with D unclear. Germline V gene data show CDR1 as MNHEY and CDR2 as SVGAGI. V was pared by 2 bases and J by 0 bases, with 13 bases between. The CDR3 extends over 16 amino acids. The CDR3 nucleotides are TGTGCCAGCAGTTACCTACCGAGGACGGCTAACTATGGCTACACCTTC. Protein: CASSYLPRTANYGYTF.

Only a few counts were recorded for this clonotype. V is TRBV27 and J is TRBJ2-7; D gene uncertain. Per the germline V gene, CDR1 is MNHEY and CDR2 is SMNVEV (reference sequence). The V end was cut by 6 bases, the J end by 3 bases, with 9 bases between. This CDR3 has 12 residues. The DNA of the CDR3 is TGTGCCAGCAGACATCAAAACTACGAGCAGTACTTC. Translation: CASRHQNYEQYF.